The sample holds many counts of the clone carrying this TCR beta chain. Germline lookup yields CDR1 SGHRS and CDR2 YFSETQ. V lost 2 bases and J lost 0; bases outside the gene matches: 10. There are 17 residues in the CDR3. The data were produced by immunoSEQ multiplex PCR, yet TCRdb's version contains in-frame clones alone and is incomplete. The sample contains more than 30,000 clones, almost 70% of which appear only once. This specimen belongs to a study of cytotoxic CD8 clonotypes in ibrutinib-treated CLL. This chain uses TRBV5-1 with TRBJ1-2; TRBD1 matches at 7 bases. The clonotype was recovered from a human donor with chronic lymphocytic leukemia. The input for sequencing was PBMCs, taken before ibrutinib treatment. DNA of the CDR3: TGCGCCAGCAGCTTCAGGGGACAGCAACTAGCTAACTATGGCTACACCTTC. Amino acid sequence: CASSFRGQQLANYGYTF.